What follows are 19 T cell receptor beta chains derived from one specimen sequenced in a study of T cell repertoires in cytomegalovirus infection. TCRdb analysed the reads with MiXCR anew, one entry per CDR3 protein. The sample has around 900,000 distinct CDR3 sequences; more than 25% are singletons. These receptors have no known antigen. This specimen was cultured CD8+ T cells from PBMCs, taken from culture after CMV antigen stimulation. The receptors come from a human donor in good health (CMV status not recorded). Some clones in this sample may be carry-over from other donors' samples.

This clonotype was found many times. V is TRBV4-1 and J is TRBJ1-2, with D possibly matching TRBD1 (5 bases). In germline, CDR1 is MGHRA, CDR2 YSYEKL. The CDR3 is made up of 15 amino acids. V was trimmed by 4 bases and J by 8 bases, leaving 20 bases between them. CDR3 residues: CASSPPGRERRGYTF. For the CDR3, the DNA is TGCGCCAGCAGCCCCCCGGGCAGGGAGCGTCGGGGCTACACCTTC.

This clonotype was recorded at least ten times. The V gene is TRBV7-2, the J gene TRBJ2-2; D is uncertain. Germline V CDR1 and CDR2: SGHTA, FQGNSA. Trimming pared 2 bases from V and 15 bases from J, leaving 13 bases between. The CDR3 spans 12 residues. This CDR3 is CASSLPAVLVFF. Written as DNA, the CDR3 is TGTGCCAGCAGCTTACCCGCGGTTTTGGTGTTTTTT.

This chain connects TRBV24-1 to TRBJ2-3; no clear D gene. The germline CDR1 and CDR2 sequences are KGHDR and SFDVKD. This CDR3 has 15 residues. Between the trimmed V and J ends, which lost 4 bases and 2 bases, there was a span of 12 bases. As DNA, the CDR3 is TGTGCCACCAGTGACCCTTCCCCCCTCACAGATACGCAGTATTTT. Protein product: CATSDPSPLTDTQYF.

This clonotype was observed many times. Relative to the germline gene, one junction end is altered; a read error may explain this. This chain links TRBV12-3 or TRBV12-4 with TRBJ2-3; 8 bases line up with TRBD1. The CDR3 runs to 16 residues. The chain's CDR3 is CASSLAGGLGTDTQYF. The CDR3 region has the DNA TGTGCCAGCAGCTTAGCAGGGGGCTTAGGCACAGATACGCAGTATTTT.

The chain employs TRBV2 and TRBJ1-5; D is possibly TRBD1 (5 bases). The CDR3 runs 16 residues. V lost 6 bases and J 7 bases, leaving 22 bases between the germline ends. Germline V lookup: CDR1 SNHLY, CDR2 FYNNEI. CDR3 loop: CASSPPALGAGQPQHF. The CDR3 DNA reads TGTGCCAGCAGCCCCCCGGCCCTAGGGGCGGGACAGCCCCAGCATTTT.

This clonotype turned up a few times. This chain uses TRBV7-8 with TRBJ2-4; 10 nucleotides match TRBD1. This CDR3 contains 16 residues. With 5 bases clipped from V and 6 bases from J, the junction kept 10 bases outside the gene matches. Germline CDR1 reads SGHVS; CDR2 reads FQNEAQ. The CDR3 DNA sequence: TGTGCCAGCAGCCCACTCCCGACAGGGGGCTTAAACATTCAGTACTTC. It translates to CASSPLPTGGLNIQYF.

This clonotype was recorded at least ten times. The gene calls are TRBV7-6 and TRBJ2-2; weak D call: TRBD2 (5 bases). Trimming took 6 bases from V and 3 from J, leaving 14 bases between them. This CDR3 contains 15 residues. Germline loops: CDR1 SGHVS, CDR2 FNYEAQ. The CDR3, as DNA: TGTGCCAGCAGAAGGACCACCGGGGACACCGGGGAGCTGTTTTTT. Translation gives CASRRTTGDTGELFF.

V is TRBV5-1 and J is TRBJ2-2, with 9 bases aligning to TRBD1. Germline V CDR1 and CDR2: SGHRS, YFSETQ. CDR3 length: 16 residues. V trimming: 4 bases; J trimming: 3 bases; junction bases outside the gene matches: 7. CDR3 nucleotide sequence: TGCGCCAGCAGCAGGACAGGGGCCACGGACACCGGGGAGCTGTTTTTT. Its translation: CASSRTGATDTGELFF.

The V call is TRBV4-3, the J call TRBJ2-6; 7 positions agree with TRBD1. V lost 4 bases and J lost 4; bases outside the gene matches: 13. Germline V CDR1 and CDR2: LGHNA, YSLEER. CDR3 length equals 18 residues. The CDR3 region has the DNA TGCGCCAGCAGCCTAGGATACAGGGGTTCATCCGGGGCCAACGTCCTGACTTTC. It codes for CASSLGYRGSSGANVLTF.

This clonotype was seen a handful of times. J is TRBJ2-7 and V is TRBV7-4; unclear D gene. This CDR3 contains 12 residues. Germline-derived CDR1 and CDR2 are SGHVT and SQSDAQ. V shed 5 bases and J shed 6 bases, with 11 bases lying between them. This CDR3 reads CASSLQPLEQYV. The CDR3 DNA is TGTGCCAGCAGCCTACAACCGCTCGAGCAGTACGTC.

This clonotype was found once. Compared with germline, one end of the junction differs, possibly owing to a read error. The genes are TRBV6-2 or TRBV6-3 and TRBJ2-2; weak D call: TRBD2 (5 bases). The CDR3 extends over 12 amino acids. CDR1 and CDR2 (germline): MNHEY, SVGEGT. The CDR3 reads CASSYNTGKLFF. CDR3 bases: TGTGCCAGCAGTTATAACACCGGGAAGCTGTTTTTT.

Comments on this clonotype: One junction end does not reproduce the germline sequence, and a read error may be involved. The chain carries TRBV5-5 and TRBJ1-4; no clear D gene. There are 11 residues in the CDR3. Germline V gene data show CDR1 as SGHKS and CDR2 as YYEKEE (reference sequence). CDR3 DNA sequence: TGTGCCTGCAGCTCCATGGGAAAACTGTTTTTT. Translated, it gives CACSSMGKLFF.

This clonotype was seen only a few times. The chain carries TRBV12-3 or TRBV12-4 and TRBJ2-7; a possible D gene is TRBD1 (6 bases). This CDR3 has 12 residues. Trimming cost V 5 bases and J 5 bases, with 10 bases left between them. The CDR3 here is CASSLYRDEQYF. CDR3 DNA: TGTGCCAGCAGTCTGTACAGGGACGAGCAGTACTTC.

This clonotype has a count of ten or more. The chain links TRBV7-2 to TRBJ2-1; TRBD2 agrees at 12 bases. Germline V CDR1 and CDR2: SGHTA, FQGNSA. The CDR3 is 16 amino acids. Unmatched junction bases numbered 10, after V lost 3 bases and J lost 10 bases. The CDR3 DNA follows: TGTGCCAGCAGCTTGGGCCTAGCGGGGGGGCCTGGGGAGCAGTTCTTC. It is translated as CASSLGLAGGPGEQFF. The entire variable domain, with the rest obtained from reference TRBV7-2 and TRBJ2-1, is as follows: GAGVSQSPSNKVTEKGKDVELRCDPISGHTALYWYRQSLGQGLEFLIYFQGNSAPDKSGLPSDRFSAERTGGSVSTLTIQRTQQEDSAVYLCASSLGLAGGPGEQFFGPGTRLTVL.

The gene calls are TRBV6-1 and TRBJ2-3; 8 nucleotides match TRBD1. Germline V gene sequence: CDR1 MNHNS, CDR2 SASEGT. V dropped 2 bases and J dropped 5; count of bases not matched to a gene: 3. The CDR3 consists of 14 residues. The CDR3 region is CASSEPGGGDTQYF. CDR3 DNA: TGTGCCAGCAGTGAACCAGGGGGCGGAGATACGCAGTATTTT.

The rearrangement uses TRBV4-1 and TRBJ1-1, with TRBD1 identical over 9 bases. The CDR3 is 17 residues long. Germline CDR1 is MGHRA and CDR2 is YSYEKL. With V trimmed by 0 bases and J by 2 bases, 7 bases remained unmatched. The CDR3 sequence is CASSQEGQGGVNTEAFF. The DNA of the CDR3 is TGCGCCAGCAGCCAAGAGGGACAGGGAGGCGTCAACACTGAAGCTTTCTTT.

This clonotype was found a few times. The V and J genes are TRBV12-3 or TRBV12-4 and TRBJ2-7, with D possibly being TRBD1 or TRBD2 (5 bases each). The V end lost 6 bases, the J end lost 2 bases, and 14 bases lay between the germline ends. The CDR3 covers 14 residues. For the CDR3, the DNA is TGTGCCAGCAGCTCAGACAGACTACCCTACGAGCAGTACGTC. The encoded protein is CASSSDRLPYEQYV.

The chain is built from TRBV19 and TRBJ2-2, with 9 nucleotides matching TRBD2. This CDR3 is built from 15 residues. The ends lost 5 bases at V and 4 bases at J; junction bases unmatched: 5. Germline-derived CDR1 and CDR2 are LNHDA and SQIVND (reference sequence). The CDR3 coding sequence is TGTGCCAGTAGTCCCCCTAGCGGGGTCACCGGGGAGCTGTTTTTT. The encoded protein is CASSPPSGVTGELFF. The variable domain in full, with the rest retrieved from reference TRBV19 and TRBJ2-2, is DGGITQSPKYLFRKEGQNVTLSCEQNLNHDAMYWYRQDPGQGLRLIYYSQIVNDFQKGDIAEGYSVSREKKESFPLTVTSAQKNPTAFYLCASSPPSGVTGELFFGEGSRLTVL.

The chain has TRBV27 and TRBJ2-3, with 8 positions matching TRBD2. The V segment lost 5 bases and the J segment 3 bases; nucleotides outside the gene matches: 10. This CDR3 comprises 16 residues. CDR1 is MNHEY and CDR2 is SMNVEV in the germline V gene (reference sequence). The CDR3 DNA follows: TGTGCCAGCAGTCCCCCCGGGGGGGGCAGAACAGATACGCAGTATTTT. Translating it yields CASSPPGGGRTDTQYF.